Sequencing of this T cell receptor (beta chain) was carried out in a study of blood T cell repertoires in COVID-19. Original processing notes: Nucleated cell number was recorded as an estimate derived from reference gene primer amplification. TCRdb's copy holds only in-frame clones and misses some; the assay was immunoSEQ multiplex PCR. Clone size and the V and J calls come from that table; the DNA yielded D and trimming. The top ten clones hold around 1.2% of a sample with some 99,000 clones, 85% to 90% of them seen once. The V and J ends lost 2 bases and 3 bases, in that order; junction bases with no gene match: 2. This CDR3 has 14 amino acids. Per germline, CDR1 SGDLS and CDR2 YYNGEE.

This chain links TRBV9 with TRBJ2-5, with 9 bases matching TRBD2. What was sequenced was peripheral blood. The sequence was obtained from a human donor in a cohort sampled during active COVID-19. CDR3 region: CASSVLAGEETQYF. CDR3 coding DNA: TGTGCCAGCAGCGTCTTAGCGGGGGAAGAGACCCAGTACTTC. Complete variable domain (other parts from reference TRBV9 and TRBJ2-5): DSGVTQTPKHLITATGQRVTLRCSPRSGDLSVYWYQQSLDQGLQFLIQYYNGEERAKGNILERFSAQQFPDLHSELNLSSLELGDSALYFCASSVLAGEETQYFGPGTRLLVL.